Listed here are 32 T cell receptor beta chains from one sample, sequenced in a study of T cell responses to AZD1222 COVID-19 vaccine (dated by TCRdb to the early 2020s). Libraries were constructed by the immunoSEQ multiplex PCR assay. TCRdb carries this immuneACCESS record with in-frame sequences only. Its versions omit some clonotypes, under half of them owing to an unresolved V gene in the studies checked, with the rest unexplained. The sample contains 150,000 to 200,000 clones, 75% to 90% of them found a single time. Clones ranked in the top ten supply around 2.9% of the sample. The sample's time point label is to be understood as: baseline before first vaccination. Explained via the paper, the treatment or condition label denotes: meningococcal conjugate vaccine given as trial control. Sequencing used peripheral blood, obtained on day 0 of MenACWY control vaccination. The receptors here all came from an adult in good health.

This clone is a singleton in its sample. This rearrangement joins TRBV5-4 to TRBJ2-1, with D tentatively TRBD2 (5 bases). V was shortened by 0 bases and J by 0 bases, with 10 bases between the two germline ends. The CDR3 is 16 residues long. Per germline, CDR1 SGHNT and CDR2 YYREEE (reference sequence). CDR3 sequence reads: CASSLATRDSYNEQFF. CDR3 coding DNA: TGTGCCAGCAGCTTGGCCACCCGGGACTCCTACAATGAGCAGTTCTTC.

CDR3 coding DNA: TGTGCCAGCAGTTTTAGAGGGGACCGGTCTGGCTACACCTTC. It encodes CASSFRGDRSGYTF. This chain links TRBV27 with TRBJ1-2; D perhaps matches TRBD1 (5 bases). This CDR3 contains 14 residues. The V end lost 3 bases, the J end lost 7 bases, and 15 bases lay between the germline ends. CDR1 and CDR2 from the germline V gene are MNHEY and SMNVEV (reference sequence).

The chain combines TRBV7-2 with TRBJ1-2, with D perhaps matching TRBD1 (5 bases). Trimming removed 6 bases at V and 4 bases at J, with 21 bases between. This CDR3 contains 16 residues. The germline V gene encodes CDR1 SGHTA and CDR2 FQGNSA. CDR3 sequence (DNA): TGTGCCAGCAGTCGGGACTGGGGGTCTTTCGGCTATGGCTACACCTTC. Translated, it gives CASSRDWGSFGYGYTF.

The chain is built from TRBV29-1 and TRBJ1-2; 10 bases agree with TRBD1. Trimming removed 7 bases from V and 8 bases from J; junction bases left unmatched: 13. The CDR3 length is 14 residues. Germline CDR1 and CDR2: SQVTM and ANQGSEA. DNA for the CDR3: TGCAGCGACGTCCCGGGACAGGGGTACGGAGGCTACACCTTC. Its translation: CSDVPGQGYGGYTF.

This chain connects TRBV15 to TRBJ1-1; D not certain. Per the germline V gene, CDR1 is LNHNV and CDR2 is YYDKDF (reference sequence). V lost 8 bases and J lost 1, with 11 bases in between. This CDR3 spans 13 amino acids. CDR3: CATGVSWNTEAFF. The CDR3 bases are TGTGCCACCGGGGTATCGTGGAACACTGAAGCTTTCTTT.

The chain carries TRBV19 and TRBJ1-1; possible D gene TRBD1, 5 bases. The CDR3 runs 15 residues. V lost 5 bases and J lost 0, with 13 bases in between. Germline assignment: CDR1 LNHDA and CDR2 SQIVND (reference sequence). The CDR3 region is CASSLGVALNTEAFF. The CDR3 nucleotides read TGTGCCAGTAGTTTGGGGGTAGCCTTGAACACTGAAGCTTTCTTT.

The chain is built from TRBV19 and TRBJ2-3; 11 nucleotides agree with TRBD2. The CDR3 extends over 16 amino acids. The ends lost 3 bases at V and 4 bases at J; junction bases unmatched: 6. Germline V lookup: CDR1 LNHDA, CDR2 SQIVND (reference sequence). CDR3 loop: CASSIGTSGTADTQYF. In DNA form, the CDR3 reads TGTGCCAGTAGTATCGGGACTAGCGGAACGGCAGATACGCAGTATTTT.

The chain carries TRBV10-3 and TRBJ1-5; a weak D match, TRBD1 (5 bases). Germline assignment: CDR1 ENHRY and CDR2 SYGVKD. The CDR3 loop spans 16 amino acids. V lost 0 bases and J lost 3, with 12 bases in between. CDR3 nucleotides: TGTGCCATCAGTGAGTCGTCCGGGGGACCCAATCAGCCCCAGCATTTT. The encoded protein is CAISESSGGPNQPQHF.

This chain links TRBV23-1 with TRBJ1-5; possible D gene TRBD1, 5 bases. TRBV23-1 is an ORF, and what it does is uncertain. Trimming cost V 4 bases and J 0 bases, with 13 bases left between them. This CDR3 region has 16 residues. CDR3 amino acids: CASSRTGGLSNQPQHF. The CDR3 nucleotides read TGCGCCAGCAGTCGCACTGGGGGACTTAGCAATCAGCCCCAGCATTTT.

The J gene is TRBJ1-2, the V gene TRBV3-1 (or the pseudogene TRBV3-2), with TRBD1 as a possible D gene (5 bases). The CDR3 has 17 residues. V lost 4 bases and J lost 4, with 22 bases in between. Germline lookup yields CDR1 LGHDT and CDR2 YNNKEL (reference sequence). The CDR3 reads CASSPAAQVGGSYGYTF. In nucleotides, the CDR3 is TGTGCCAGCAGCCCAGCGGCACAGGTGGGGGGTTCCTATGGCTACACCTTC.

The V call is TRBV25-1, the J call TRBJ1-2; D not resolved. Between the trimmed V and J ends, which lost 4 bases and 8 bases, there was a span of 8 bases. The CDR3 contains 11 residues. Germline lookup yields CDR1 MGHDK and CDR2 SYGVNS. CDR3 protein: CASSGGFGYTF. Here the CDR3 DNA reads TGTGCCAGCAGTGGCGGGTTCGGCTACACCTTC.

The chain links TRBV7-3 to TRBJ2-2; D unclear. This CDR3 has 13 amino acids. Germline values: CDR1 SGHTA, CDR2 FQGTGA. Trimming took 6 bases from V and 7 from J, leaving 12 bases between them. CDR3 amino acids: CASSPNPDGELFF. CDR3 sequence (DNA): TGTGCCAGCAGTCCAAATCCCGACGGGGAGCTGTTTTTT.

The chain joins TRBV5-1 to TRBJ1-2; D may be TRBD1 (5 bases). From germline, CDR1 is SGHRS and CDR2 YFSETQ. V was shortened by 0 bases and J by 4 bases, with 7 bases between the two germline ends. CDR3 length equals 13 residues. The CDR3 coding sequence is TGCGCCAGCAGCTTGGGACAGCCCTATGGCTACACCTTC. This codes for CASSLGQPYGYTF.

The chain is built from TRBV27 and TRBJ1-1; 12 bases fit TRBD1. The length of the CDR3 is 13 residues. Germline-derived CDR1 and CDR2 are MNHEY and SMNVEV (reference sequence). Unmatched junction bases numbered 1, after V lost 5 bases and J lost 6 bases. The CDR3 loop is CASSGTGGSEAFF. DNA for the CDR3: TGTGCCAGCAGTGGGACAGGGGGCTCTGAAGCTTTCTTT.

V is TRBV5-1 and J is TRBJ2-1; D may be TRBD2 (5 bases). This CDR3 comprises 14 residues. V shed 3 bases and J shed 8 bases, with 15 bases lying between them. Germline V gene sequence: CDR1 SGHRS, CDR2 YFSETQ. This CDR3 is CASSSTGLAHEQFF. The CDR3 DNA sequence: TGCGCCAGCAGCTCCACCGGCCTAGCCCATGAGCAGTTCTTC.

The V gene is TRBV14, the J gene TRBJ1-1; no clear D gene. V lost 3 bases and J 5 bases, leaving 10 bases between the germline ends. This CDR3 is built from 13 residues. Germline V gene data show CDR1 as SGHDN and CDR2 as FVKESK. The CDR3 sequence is CASSHGLVTEAFF. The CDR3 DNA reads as TGTGCCAGCAGCCATGGGTTGGTGACTGAAGCTTTCTTT. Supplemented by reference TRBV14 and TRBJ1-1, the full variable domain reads EAGVTQFPSHSVIEKGQTVTLRCDPISGHDNLYWYRRVMGKEIKFLLHFVKESKQDESGMPNNRFLAERTGGTYSTLKVQPAELEDSGVYFCASSHGLVTEAFFGQGTRLTVV.

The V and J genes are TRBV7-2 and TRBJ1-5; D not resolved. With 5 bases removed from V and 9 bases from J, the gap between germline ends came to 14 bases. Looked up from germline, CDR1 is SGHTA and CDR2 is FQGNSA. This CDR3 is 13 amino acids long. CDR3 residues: CASSPGEERPQHF. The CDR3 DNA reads TGTGCCAGCAGCCCCGGTGAAGAGAGGCCCCAGCATTTT.

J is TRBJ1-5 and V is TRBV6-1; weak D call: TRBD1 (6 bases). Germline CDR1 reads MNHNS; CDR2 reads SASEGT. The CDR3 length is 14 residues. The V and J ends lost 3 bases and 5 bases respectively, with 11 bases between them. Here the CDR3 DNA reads TGTGCCAGCAGTGACCGGGACACCTATCAGCCCCAGCATTTT. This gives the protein CASSDRDTYQPQHF.

The CDR3 sequence: CASSRTSSRGNEQFF. Here the CDR3 DNA reads TGTGCCAGCAGTCGGACTAGCAGTCGGGGCAATGAGCAGTTCTTC. The chain employs TRBV7-8 and TRBJ2-1, with 8 bases that match TRBD2. The CDR3 runs 15 residues. Germline V gives CDR1 SGHVS, CDR2 FQNEAQ. Trimming removed 6 bases from V and 6 bases from J; junction bases left unmatched: 10.

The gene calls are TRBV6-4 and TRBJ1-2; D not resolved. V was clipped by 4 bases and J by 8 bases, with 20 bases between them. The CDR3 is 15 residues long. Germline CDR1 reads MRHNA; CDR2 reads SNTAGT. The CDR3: CASSAGPETRRGYTF. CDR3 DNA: TGTGCCAGCAGTGCTGGTCCCGAGACACGGCGGGGCTACACCTTC.

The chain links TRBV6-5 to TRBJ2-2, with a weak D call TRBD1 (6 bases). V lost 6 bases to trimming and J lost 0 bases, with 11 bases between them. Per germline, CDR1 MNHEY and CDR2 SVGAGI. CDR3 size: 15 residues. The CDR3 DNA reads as TGTGCCAGCAGCAACAGGGCCGCGAACACCGGGGAGCTGTTTTTT. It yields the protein CASSNRAANTGELFF.

In DNA, the CDR3 is TGTGCCAGCAGTTACTCGACCACTGAAGCTTTCTTT. Translating it yields CASSYSTTEAFF. The V call is TRBV6-5, the J call TRBJ1-1; D is undetermined. CDR3 length: 12 amino acids. CDR1 is MNHEY, CDR2 SVGAGI, per germline. V was clipped by 0 bases and J by 4 bases, with 3 bases between them.

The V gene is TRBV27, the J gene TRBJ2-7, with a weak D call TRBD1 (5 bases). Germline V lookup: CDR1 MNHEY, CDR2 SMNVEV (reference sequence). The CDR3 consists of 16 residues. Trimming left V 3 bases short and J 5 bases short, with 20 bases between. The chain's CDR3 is CASSFPPGHRTDEQYF. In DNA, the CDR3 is TGTGCCAGCAGTTTCCCCCCCGGACACCGGACGGACGAGCAGTACTTC.

The CDR3 region is CASRETGDYNEQFF. In DNA form, the CDR3 reads TGCGCCAGCAGGGAAACCGGGGACTACAATGAGCAGTTCTTC. The chain couples TRBV5-1 to TRBJ2-1, with a tentative D call TRBD2 (5 bases). Germline assignment: CDR1 SGHRS and CDR2 YFSETQ. V lost 5 bases and J 3 bases, leaving 12 bases between the germline ends. This CDR3 is 14 amino acids long.

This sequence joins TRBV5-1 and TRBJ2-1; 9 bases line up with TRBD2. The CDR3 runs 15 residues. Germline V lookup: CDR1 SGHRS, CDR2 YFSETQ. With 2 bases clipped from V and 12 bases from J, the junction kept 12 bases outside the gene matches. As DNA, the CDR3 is TGCGCCAGCAGCTTAAAGACTAGCGGTGTCGTGGGGCAGTTCTTC. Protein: CASSLKTSGVVGQFF. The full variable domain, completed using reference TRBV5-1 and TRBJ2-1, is KAGVTQTPRYLIKTRGQQVTLSCSPISGHRSVSWYQQTPGQGLQFLFEYFSETQRNKGNFPGRFSGRQFSNSRSEMNVSTLELGDSALYLCASSLKTSGVVGQFFGPGTRLTVL.

The CDR3 protein is CASLGSGITNEKLFF. Here the CDR3 DNA reads TGTGCCAGCCTGGGATCGGGGATAACTAATGAAAAACTGTTTTTT. V usage is TRBV2 and J usage is TRBJ1-4; D not resolved. Per the germline V gene, CDR1 is SNHLY and CDR2 is FYNNEI. The CDR3 runs to 15 residues. Trimming stripped 8 bases from V and 1 base from J, with 14 bases between.

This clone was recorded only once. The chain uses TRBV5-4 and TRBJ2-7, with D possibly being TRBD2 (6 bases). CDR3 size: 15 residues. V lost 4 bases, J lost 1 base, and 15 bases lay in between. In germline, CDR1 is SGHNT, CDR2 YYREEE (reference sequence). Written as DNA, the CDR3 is TGTGCCAGCAGCCCCGGGGCTAGCGCATCCTACGAGCAGTACTTC. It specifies CASSPGASASYEQYF.

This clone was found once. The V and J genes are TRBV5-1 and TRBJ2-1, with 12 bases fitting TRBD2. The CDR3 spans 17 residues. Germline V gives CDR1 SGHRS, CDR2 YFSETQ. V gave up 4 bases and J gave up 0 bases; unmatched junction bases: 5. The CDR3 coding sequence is TGCGCCAGCAGCACTGGACTAGCGGGGAACTCCTACAATGAGCAGTTCTTC. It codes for CASSTGLAGNSYNEQFF.

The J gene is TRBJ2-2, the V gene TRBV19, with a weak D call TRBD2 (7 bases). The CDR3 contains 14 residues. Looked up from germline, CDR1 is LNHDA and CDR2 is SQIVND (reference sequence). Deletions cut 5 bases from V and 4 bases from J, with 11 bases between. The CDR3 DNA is TGTGCCAGTAGTTCGGGGGGCACCACCGGGGAGCTGTTTTTT. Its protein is CASSSGGTTGELFF.

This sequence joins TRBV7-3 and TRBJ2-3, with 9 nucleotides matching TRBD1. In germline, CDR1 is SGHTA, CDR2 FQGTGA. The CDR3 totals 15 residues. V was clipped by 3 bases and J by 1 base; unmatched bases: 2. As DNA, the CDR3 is TGTGCCAGCAGCTTGGGACAGGGCCGCACAGATACGCAGTATTTT. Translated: CASSLGQGRTDTQYF.

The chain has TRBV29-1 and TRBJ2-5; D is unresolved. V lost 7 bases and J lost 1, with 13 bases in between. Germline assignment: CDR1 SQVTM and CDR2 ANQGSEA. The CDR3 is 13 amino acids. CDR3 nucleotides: TGCAGCGGGACCGTGTCGGGCCAAGAGACCCAGTACTTC. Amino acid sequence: CSGTVSGQETQYF.

The CDR3 loop reads CASSPHPGTNAYEQYF. Here the CDR3 DNA reads TGTGCCAGCAGTCCTCATCCAGGGACCAACGCCTACGAGCAGTACTTC. This rearrangement joins TRBV7-2 to TRBJ2-7; D is perhaps TRBD1 or TRBD2 (5 bases each). CDR1 SGHTA and CDR2 FQGNSA come from the germline V gene. Trimming took off 6 bases at V and 2 bases at J, with 20 bases between the two ends. This CDR3 is 16 amino acids long. The full variable domain, in which reference TRBV7-2 and TRBJ2-7 provide the parts outside the CDR3, is GAGVSQSPSNKVTEKGKDVELRCDPISGHTALYWYRQSLGQGLEFLIYFQGNSAPDKSGLPSDRFSAERTGGSVSTLTIQRTQQEDSAVYLCASSPHPGTNAYEQYFGPGTRLTVT.